This T cell receptor (beta chain) was identified in a study of post-analysis software for immune sequencing data. Findings and caveats of the study: The F measure placed samples prepared in the same batch into strongly shared clusters.

Libraries were made from TCR beta cDNA, and they carried unique molecular identifiers. MiXCR was run by TCRdb on the PCR reads, yielding one entry per CDR3 protein. The data hold 700,000 to 800,000 distinct CDR3 sequences, with roughly 30% observed a single time. This clonotype has only one observation. Its antigen is unidentified. The sample comprised blood. This clonotype was sampled from a girl under 18 with multiple sclerosis.

CDR3: CASSGRVAGTYEQYF. The CDR3 DNA reads as TGTGCCAGCAGTGGCCGGGTAGCCGGCACCTACGAGCAGTACTTC. The chain has TRBV27 and TRBJ2-5; D not certain. The DNA matches TRBJ2-7 better at its end, which makes the J call doubtful. Per the germline V gene, CDR1 is MNHEY and CDR2 is SMNVEV (reference sequence). The CDR3 sequence is 15 residues long.